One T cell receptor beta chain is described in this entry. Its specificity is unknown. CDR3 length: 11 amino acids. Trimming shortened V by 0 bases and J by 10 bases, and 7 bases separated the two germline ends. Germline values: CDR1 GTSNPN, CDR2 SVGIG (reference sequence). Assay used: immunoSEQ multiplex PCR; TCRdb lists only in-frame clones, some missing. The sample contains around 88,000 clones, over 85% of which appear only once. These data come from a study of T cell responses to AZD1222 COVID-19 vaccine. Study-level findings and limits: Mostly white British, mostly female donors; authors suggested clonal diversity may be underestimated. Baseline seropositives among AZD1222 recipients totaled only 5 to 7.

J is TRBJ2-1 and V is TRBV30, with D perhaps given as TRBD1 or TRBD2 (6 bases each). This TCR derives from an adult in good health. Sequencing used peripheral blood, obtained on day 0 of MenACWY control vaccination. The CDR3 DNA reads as TGTGCCTGGAGTGTAGGGGGGGAGCAGTTCTTC. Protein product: CAWSVGGEQFF.